A single sample is the source of the 2 T cell receptor beta chains below, sequenced in a study of response to subunit inactivated influenza vaccine. TCRdb processed the RT-PCR reads anew with MiXCR; each CDR3 protein has one entry. The sample includes hundreds of thousands of distinct CDR3 sequences, around 20% of them seen just once. The source was PBMCs from blood, collected around 5 days after vaccination. The receptors originated from a man aged 45 to 65 who received an inactivated influenza vaccine.

The J gene is TRBJ2-1, the V gene TRBV5-4; 8 nucleotides line up with TRBD2. Germline V gene data show CDR1 as SGHNT and CDR2 as YYREEE (reference sequence). V shed 4 bases and J 2 bases; nucleotides not matched to a gene: 11. CDR3 length equals 17 residues. This CDR3 reads CASSQPTGRGTYNEQFF. The CDR3 DNA is TGTGCCAGCAGCCAGCCAACCGGGAGGGGTACCTACAATGAGCAGTTCTTC.

The gene calls are TRBV12-3 or TRBV12-4 and TRBJ1-2, with 7 bases identical to TRBD1. This CDR3 is 13 amino acids long. The trim removed 2 bases at V and 7 bases at J, leaving 4 bases unmatched. CDR3 region: CASSLLTGSGYTF. CDR3 sequence (DNA): TGTGCCAGCAGTTTATTGACAGGGTCTGGCTACACCTTC.